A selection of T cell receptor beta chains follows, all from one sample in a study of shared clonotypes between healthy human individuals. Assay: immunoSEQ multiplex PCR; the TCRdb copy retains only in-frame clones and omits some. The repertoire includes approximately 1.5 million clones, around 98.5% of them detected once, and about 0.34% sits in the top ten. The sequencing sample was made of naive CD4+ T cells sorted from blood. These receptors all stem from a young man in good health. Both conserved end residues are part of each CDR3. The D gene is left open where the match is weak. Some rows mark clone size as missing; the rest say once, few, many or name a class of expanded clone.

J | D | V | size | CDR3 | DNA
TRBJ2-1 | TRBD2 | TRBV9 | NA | CASSVVGLAGENEQFF | TGTGCCAGCAGCGTAGTCGGACTAGCGGGAGAAAATGAGCAGTTCTTC
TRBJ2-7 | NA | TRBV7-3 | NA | CASSFGGNYEQYF | TGTGCCAGCAGCTTTGGGGGAAATTACGAGCAGTACTTC
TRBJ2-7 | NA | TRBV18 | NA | CASSPLGGTLSSYEQYF | TGTGCCAGCTCACCACTCGGAGGGACACTGAGCTCCTACGAGCAGTACTTC
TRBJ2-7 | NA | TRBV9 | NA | CASSVAQGYEQYF | TGTGCCAGCAGCGTAGCCCAGGGCTACGAGCAGTACTTC
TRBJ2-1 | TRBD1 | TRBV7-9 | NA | CASSPLPLQGGSYNEQFF | TGTGCCAGCAGCCCACTTCCGCTACAGGGGGGCTCCTACAATGAGCAGTTCTTC
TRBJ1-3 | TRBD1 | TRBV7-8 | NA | CASSWRDRGRPGNTIYF | TGTGCCAGCAGCTGGAGGGACAGGGGGCGGCCTGGAAACACCATATATTTT
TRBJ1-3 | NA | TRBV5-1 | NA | CASSLAGRGNTIYF | TGCGCCAGCAGCTTAGCAGGTCGAGGAAACACCATATATTTT
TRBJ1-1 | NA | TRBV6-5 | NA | CASSYSISSLSTEAFF | TGTGCCAGCAGTTACTCGATATCGTCCCTCAGCACTGAAGCTTTCTTT
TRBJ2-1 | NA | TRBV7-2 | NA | CASSLVQLWGYNEQFF | TGTGCCAGCAGCTTAGTCCAACTCTGGGGCTACAATGAGCAGTTCTTC
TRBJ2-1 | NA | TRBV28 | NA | CASSDRPVYNEQFF | TGTGCCAGCAGCGACAGGCCCGTCTACAATGAGCAGTTCTTC
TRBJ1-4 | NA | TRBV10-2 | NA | CASSEQAAEKLFF | TGCGCCAGCAGTGAGCAGGCAGCTGAAAAACTGTTTTTT
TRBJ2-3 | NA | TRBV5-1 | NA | CASIGGTAADTQYF | TGCGCCAGCATAGGGGGGACTGCCGCAGATACGCAGTATTTT
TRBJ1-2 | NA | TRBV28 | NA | CASSSYGYTF | TGTGCCAGCAGTTCCTATGGCTACACCTTC
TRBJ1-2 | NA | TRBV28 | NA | CASSTHPGLNYGYTF | TGTGCCAGCAGCACCCACCCGGGACTTAACTATGGCTACACCTTC
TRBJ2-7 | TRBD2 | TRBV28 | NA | CASTDPGTRYEQYF | TGTGCCAGCACCGACCCCGGGACTAGGTACGAGCAGTACTTC
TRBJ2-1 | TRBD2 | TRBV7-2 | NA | CASSLGGRTYNEQFF | TGTGCCAGCAGCTTAGGCGGGAGGACCTACAATGAGCAGTTCTTC
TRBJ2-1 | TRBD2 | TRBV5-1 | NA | CASSLRAGVLNEQFF | TGCGCCAGCAGCCTCCGGGCGGGAGTTTTAAATGAGCAGTTCTTC
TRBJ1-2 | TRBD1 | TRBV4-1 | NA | CASSQETGGQSNYGYTF | TGCGCCAGCAGCCAAGAAACCGGGGGACAGTCTAACTATGGCTACACCTTC
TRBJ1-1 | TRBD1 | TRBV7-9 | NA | CASSRLAGGRFGNTEAFF | TGTGCCAGCAGCCGACTCGCAGGGGGCAGGTTTGGGAACACTGAAGCTTTCTTT
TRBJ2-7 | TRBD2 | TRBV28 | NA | CATLTSGSPYEQYF | TGTGCCACCCTAACTAGCGGGAGCCCCTACGAGCAGTACTTC
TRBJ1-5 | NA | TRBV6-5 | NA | CASSRGRNQPQHF | TGTGCCAGCAGCAGGGGAAGGAATCAGCCCCAGCATTTT
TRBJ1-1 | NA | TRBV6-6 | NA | CASSYGDGEAFF | TGTGCCAGCAGTTACGGTGACGGTGAAGCTTTCTTT
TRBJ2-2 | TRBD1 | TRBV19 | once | CASSARTGVVGELFF | TGTGCCAGTAGTGCCCGGACAGGCGTGGTCGGGGAGCTGTTTTTT
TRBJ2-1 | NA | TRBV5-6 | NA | CASSLVLAYEQFF | TGTGCCAGCAGCTTGGTACTAGCTTATGAGCAGTTCTTC
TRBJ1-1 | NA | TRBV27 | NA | CASREKTGNSMNTEAFF | TGTGCCAGCAGAGAGAAGACAGGCAACTCCATGAACACTGAAGCTTTCTTT
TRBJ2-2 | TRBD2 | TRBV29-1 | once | CSVVPSGSSLNTGELFF | TGCAGCGTCGTGCCTAGCGGGAGTTCACTTAACACCGGGGAGCTGTTTTTT
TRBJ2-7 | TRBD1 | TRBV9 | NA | CASSISGQGSNEQYF | TGTGCCAGCAGCATCTCGGGACAGGGAAGCAACGAGCAGTACTTC
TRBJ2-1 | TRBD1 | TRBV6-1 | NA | CASSEYGQGYEQFF | TGTGCCAGCAGTGAATATGGACAGGGATATGAGCAGTTCTTC
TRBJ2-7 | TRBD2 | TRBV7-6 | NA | CASSLAGGPHEQYF | TGTGCCAGCAGCTTAGCGGGAGGGCCCCACGAGCAGTACTTC
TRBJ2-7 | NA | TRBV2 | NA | CASSEILEVQYF | TGTGCCAGCAGTGAAATTTTGGAGGTGCAGTACTTC
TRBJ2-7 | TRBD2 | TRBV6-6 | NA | CASSLLGTSNEQYF | TGTGCCAGCAGCCTCTTAGGGACTAGCAACGAGCAGTACTTC
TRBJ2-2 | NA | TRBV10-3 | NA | CAISESTRSPWGGELFF | TGTGCCATCAGTGAGTCGACTCGGAGCCCATGGGGCGGGGAGCTGTTTTTT
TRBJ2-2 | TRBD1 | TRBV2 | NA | CASSRRDRGTGELFF | TGTGCCAGCAGTCGCCGGGACAGGGGCACCGGGGAGCTGTTTTTT
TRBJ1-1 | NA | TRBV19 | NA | CASSIDDVNTEAFF | TGTGCCAGTAGTATAGACGACGTGAACACTGAAGCTTTCTTT
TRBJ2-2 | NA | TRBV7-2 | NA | CASSLLRGAGELFF | TGTGCCAGCAGCTTACTGCGGGGAGCCGGGGAGCTGTTTTTT
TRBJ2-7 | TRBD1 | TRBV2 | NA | CASSESIGQGAREQYF | TGTGCCAGCAGTGAAAGTATAGGACAGGGGGCTCGAGAGCAGTACTTC
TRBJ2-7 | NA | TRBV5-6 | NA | CASSLVRGLEQYF | TGTGCCAGCAGCTTGGTGAGGGGCCTCGAGCAGTACTTC
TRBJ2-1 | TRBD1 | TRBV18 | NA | CASSPRSSGTVLRNEQFF | TGTGCCAGCTCACCTAGATCCTCCGGGACAGTTCTCAGGAATGAGCAGTTCTTC
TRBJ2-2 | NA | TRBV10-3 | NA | CAISERGTNTGELFF | TGTGCCATCAGCGAACGGGGGACGAACACCGGGGAGCTGTTTTTT
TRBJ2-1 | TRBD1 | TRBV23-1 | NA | CASSSGTGGINEQFF | TGCGCCAGCAGCTCCGGGACAGGGGGGATCAATGAGCAGTTCTTC
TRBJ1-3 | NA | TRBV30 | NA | CAWSVDSGNTIYF | TGTGCCTGGAGTGTCGACTCTGGAAACACCATATATTTT
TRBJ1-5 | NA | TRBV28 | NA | CASSSRQGPNQPQHF | TGTGCCAGCAGTTCCCGGCAGGGGCCAAATCAGCCCCAGCATTTT
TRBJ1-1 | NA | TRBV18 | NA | CASSSNWRNTEAFF | TGTGCCAGCTCGTCGAATTGGAGGAACACTGAAGCTTTCTTT
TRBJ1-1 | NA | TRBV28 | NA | CASTLGGYEAFF | TGTGCCAGCACCCTCGGAGGTTATGAAGCTTTCTTT
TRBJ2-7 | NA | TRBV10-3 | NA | CAIASASLREQYF | TGTGCCATCGCATCGGCGTCACTTCGCGAGCAGTACTTC